A single sample gave rise to the 18 T cell receptor beta chains below, sequenced in a study of blood T cell repertoires in COVID-19. The protocol was immunoSEQ multiplex PCR, while the TCRdb copy is restricted to in-frame clones and leaves out a portion. Found here are fewer than 80,000 clones, 70% to 90% of them singletons; the top ten hold around 6%. Material: peripheral blood. These TCRs come from a man at least 80 years old with COVID-19, enrolled during active disease.

The gene calls are TRBV6-5 and TRBJ1-2, with D perhaps matching TRBD1 (5 bases). V dropped 7 bases and J dropped 1 base, with 16 bases sitting between them. Germline lookup yields CDR1 MNHEY and CDR2 SVGAGI. This CDR3 comprises 15 residues. CDR3 DNA sequence: TGTGCCAGCATTTTACAGGAGAATCGTAACTATGGCTACACCTTC. The encoded protein is CASILQENRNYGYTF.

The rearrangement uses TRBV2 and TRBJ1-1; D is uncertain. The V end was cut by 7 bases, the J end by 2 bases, with 14 bases between. The CDR3 is 14 amino acids. Germline V gives CDR1 SNHLY, CDR2 FYNNEI. CDR3 nucleotide sequence: TGTGCCAGCATAGAGGCAGAAGCTAACACTGAAGCTTTCTTT. Protein sequence: CASIEAEANTEAFF.

The J gene is TRBJ1-1, the V gene TRBV14, with D possibly being TRBD1 (6 bases). V was shortened by 1 base and J by 2 bases, with 11 bases between the two germline ends. Germline CDR1 and CDR2: SGHDN and FVKESK. The CDR3 is made up of 15 amino acids. The CDR3 is CASSQGAGVNTEAFF. The CDR3 nucleotides are TGTGCCAGCAGCCAAGGGGCAGGGGTAAACACTGAAGCTTTCTTT.

This clone has just one count. V gene TRBV24-1 combines with J gene TRBJ2-5, with 14 bases identical to TRBD2. Looked up from germline, CDR1 is KGHDR and CDR2 is SFDVKD. The CDR3 is 17 residues long. V shed 4 bases and J 5 bases; nucleotides not matched to a gene: 8. CDR3 region: CATSEVTSGGAWETQYF. The CDR3 DNA is TGTGCCACCAGTGAGGTGACTAGCGGGGGGGCCTGGGAGACCCAGTACTTC.

In this sample, this clone turned up a few times. This chain links TRBV4-1 with TRBJ1-5; tentatively, D is TRBD1 (6 bases). CDR1 is MGHRA, CDR2 YSYEKL, per germline. The germline V and J ends were trimmed by 9 bases and 2 bases, with 8 bases remaining between them. The CDR3 is 12 amino acids. The CDR3 DNA follows: TGCGCCAGTGGGGGCCGCAATCAGCCCCAGCATTTT. Its protein is CASGGRNQPQHF.

This chain links TRBV5-1 with TRBJ2-2, with D perhaps matching TRBD2 (6 bases). This CDR3 is built from 16 residues. The V and J ends lost 2 bases and 6 bases respectively, with 17 bases between them. The germline V gene encodes CDR1 SGHRS and CDR2 YFSETQ. The CDR3 reads CASSLATGRGPGELFF. In nucleotides, the CDR3 is TGCGCCAGCAGCTTAGCGACCGGGAGAGGGCCCGGGGAGCTGTTTTTT.

This chain links TRBV7-3 with TRBJ1-2; 9 nucleotides line up with TRBD1. Germline CDR1 and CDR2: SGHTA and FQGTGA. V lost 2 bases and J lost 6; bases outside the gene matches: 10. The CDR3 contains 16 residues. The CDR3 sequence is CASSLDPGTGRDGYTF. The CDR3 coding sequence is TGTGCCAGCAGCTTAGATCCAGGGACAGGGAGAGATGGCTACACCTTC.

The chain combines TRBV2 with TRBJ2-5; D uncertain. Germline V gene data show CDR1 as SNHLY and CDR2 as FYNNEI. V lost 4 bases, J lost 4 bases, and 10 bases lay in between. CDR3 length equals 13 residues. CDR3 protein: CASSVLRGETQYF. In DNA, the CDR3 is TGTGCCAGCAGTGTCCTACGTGGAGAGACCCAGTACTTC.

The chain has TRBV27 and TRBJ1-3; D perhaps matches TRBD1 (5 bases). Germline V gene lookup returns CDR1 MNHEY and CDR2 SMNVEV (reference sequence). With 5 bases removed from V and 3 bases from J, the gap between germline ends came to 14 bases. The CDR3 covers 15 residues. The CDR3 spells CASSVGWGVGNTIYF. CDR3 in DNA: TGTGCCAGCAGTGTGGGGTGGGGGGTTGGAAACACCATATATTTT.

The V call is TRBV6-5, the J call TRBJ1-1; maybe TRBD1 (5 bases). This CDR3 has 16 residues. Germline-derived CDR1 and CDR2 are MNHEY and SVGAGI. V was clipped by 0 bases and J by 1 base, with 12 bases between them. CDR3 residues: CASSYSIARANTEAFF. The DNA of the CDR3 is TGTGCCAGCAGTTACTCGATTGCCAGGGCGAACACTGAAGCTTTCTTT.

The chain employs TRBV9 and TRBJ2-1; weak D call: TRBD2 (7 bases). The V end was cut by 0 bases, the J end by 2 bases, with 9 bases between. The CDR3 covers 15 residues. Germline loops: CDR1 SGDLS, CDR2 YYNGEE. The DNA for the CDR3 is TGTGCCAGCAGCGTAGGGGGGGGGCCCTACAATGAGCAGTTCTTC. Translation: CASSVGGGPYNEQFF.

The rearrangement uses TRBV11-2 and TRBJ2-3; 9 nucleotides line up with TRBD1. Trimming at V came to 2 bases and at J to 7 bases, leaving 7 bases not matched to a gene. The CDR3 extends over 15 amino acids. Germline V gene sequence: CDR1 SGHAT, CDR2 FQNNGV. The CDR3: CASSLIIQGANTQYF. For the CDR3, the DNA is TGTGCCAGCAGCTTAATCATACAGGGGGCGAATACGCAGTATTTT.

The V and J genes are TRBV7-9 and TRBJ2-5; D is possibly TRBD1 (7 bases). V was cut by 2 bases and J by 5 bases, with 15 bases left in between. Germline assignment: CDR1 SEHNR and CDR2 FQNEAQ (reference sequence). The CDR3 runs 15 residues. In DNA, the CDR3 is TGTGCCAGCAGCTTACACGCAGGGGGGACTGAGACCCAGTACTTC. Amino acids: CASSLHAGGTETQYF.

This clone was counted only a few times. The chain carries TRBV3-1 (or the pseudogene TRBV3-2) and TRBJ1-5; D gene ambiguous. The CDR3 covers 13 residues. V lost 1 base to trimming and J lost 4 bases, with 5 bases between them. Germline V lookup: CDR1 LGHDT, CDR2 YNNKEL (reference sequence). Here the CDR3 DNA reads TGTGCCAGCAGCCAAGGAACAAATCAGCCCCAGCATTTT. Protein: CASSQGTNQPQHF.

V and J are TRBV19 and TRBJ1-6; 7 bases are a match to TRBD1. CDR3 length equals 14 residues. CDR1 and CDR2 (germline): LNHDA, SQIVND (reference sequence). The ends lost 0 bases at V and 10 bases at J; junction bases unmatched: 3. The CDR3 region is CASSIDHRGSPLHF. Here the CDR3 DNA reads TGTGCCAGTAGTATAGATCACAGGGGATCACCCCTCCACTTT.

This rearrangement joins TRBV6-5 to TRBJ1-5; D gene unclear. The CDR3 totals 14 residues. Trimming left V 6 bases short and J 0 bases short, with 9 bases between. Germline V CDR1 and CDR2: MNHEY, SVGAGI. The chain's CDR3 is CASRSIDSNQPQHF. The CDR3 nucleotides read TGTGCCAGCAGAAGCATAGATAGCAATCAGCCCCAGCATTTT.

This sequence joins TRBV27 and TRBJ1-3; 7 positions agree with TRBD1. This CDR3 contains 13 residues. The germline CDR1 and CDR2 sequences are MNHEY and SMNVEV (reference sequence). V was clipped by 4 bases and J by 4 bases; unmatched bases: 1. The CDR3 is CASSSQGGNTIYF. In nucleotides, the CDR3 is TGTGCCAGCAGTTCACAGGGGGGAAACACCATATATTTT.

The V gene is TRBV5-1, the J gene TRBJ1-4, with 10 nucleotides matching TRBD1. CDR3 length: 15 residues. Trimming took 4 bases from V and 4 from J; bases not matched to a gene: 4. Germline CDR1 and CDR2: SGHRS and YFSETQ. Written as DNA, the CDR3 is TGCGCCAGCAGCCCCCGGGACAGGGGTAATGAAAAACTGTTTTTT. Protein product: CASSPRDRGNEKLFF.